This TCR beta chain was identified in a study of Tregs in tolerant kidney transplant recipients. Sequencing used immunoSEQ multiplex PCR; TCRdb keeps in-frame clones, though not all of them. Found here are some 21,000 clones, over 75% of them singletons; the top ten hold roughly 24%. In regard to this clone: Its antigen is undetermined.

General study findings and limits: Expanding Tregs on activated donor B cells appeared to best identify donor-specific TCRbeta clones. Few patients were studied, so findings need validation in larger groups. No direct test of biological reproducibility was done here.

V gave up 3 bases and J gave up 2 bases; unmatched junction bases: 13. In germline, CDR1 is SGDLS, CDR2 YYNGEE. CDR3 length: 17 amino acids. Recipients received nonmyeloablative bone marrow transplants from related graft donors, with transient mixed chimerism. Unstimulated regulatory T cells (CD4+CD25+CD127-), CD4+CD25- non-regulatory cells, CD4 and CD8 cells were FACS-sorted from thawed PBMCs. The TCR sequence derives from a human patient who received a combined kidney and bone marrow transplant. The graft donor may be the source of some T cells. The chain employs TRBV9 and TRBJ2-5, with 7 positions matching TRBD2. The sample consisted of CD8+ T cells from blood (PBMCs), taken 6 months after the transplant. The CDR3 DNA follows: TGTGCCAGCAGCGAATCTCCTGGACTAGAAAATCAAGAGACCCAGTACTTC. Translating gives CASSESPGLENQETQYF.